Listed here are 23 T cell receptor beta chains from one sample, sequenced in a study of blood T cell repertoires in COVID-19. TCRdb's table, derived via immunoSEQ multiplex PCR, lists solely in-frame clones and lacks some. This table holds hundreds of thousands of clones, approximately 88% found once. What was sequenced was PBMCs or T cells enriched from blood (not recorded which). These receptors all come from a woman younger than 45 who had recovered from COVID-19.

This chain joins TRBV5-4 and TRBJ1-2; D possibly corresponds to TRBD1 (6 bases). Germline V gene sequence: CDR1 SGHNT, CDR2 YYREEE (reference sequence). Trimming pared 4 bases from V and 4 bases from J, leaving 14 bases between. The CDR3 covers 14 residues. CDR3 amino acids: CASSMDSPTYGYTF. DNA for the CDR3: TGTGCCAGCAGCATGGACAGCCCAACCTATGGCTACACCTTC.

A single count supports this clone. The rearrangement uses TRBV7-9 and TRBJ1-2, with TRBD1 matching over 11 bases. Germline V lookup: CDR1 SEHNR, CDR2 FQNEAQ (reference sequence). V lost 5 bases and J lost 3; bases outside the gene matches: 8. The CDR3 consists of 16 residues. The CDR3 DNA is TGTGCCAGCAGCAACCCGGACAGGGGGCTCTACTATGGCTACACCTTC. Translated, it gives CASSNPDRGLYYGYTF.

This chain connects TRBV6-5 to TRBJ1-2, with D tentatively TRBD1 (6 bases). V was trimmed by 8 bases and J by 4 bases, leaving 11 bases between them. The CDR3 is 12 residues long. In germline, CDR1 is MNHEY, CDR2 SVGAGI. CDR3 DNA sequence: TGTGCCAGCCGAGGACAGCTCTATGGCTACACCTTC. Translated: CASRGQLYGYTF.

The chain couples TRBV4-2 to TRBJ2-3; TRBD2 aligns across 8 bases. CDR3 length: 15 amino acids. Trimming removed 6 bases from V and 3 bases from J; junction bases left unmatched: 8. Germline V gene lookup returns CDR1 LGHNA and CDR2 YNFKEQ. CDR3 in amino acids: CASSPQRGWTDTQYF. In DNA, the CDR3 is TGTGCCAGCAGTCCTCAGCGGGGGTGGACAGATACGCAGTATTTT.

This rearrangement joins TRBV15 to TRBJ1-2; 10 bases line up with TRBD1. J gave up 3 bases and V 0 bases, and 4 bases lay outside the gene matches. The CDR3 sequence is 16 residues long. Germline V gene lookup returns CDR1 LNHNV and CDR2 YYDKDF (reference sequence). The CDR3 spells CATSRDRGQGYYGYTF. The CDR3 bases are TGTGCCACCAGCAGAGATAGGGGACAGGGGTACTATGGCTACACCTTC. Full variable domain (remainder filled in from reference TRBV15 and TRBJ1-2): DAMVIQNPRYQVTQFGKPVTLSCSQTLNHNVMYWYQQKSSQAPKLLFHYYDKDFNNEADTPDNFQSRRPNTSFCFLDIRSPGLGDTAMYLCATSRDRGQGYYGYTFGSGTRLTVV.

The chain joins TRBV3-1 (or the pseudogene TRBV3-2) to TRBJ2-5; 10 nucleotides agree with TRBD2. The germline gives CDR1 LGHDT, CDR2 YNNKEL (reference sequence). CDR3 size: 13 residues. J lost 5 bases, V lost 8 bases, and 5 bases had no gene match. For the CDR3, the DNA is TGTGCCAGCGCTAGCGGGAGTCTGGAGACCCAGTACTTC. It encodes CASASGSLETQYF.

The rearrangement joins TRBV6-5 to TRBJ2-7; 7 nucleotides match TRBD2. Germline V gene data show CDR1 as MNHEY and CDR2 as SVGAGI. The CDR3 contains 14 residues. V was clipped by 7 bases and J by 7 bases; unmatched bases: 13. CDR3 DNA: TGTGCCAGCACCCTCAGCGGGAAAGTGGGAGAGCAGTACTTC. This sequence encodes CASTLSGKVGEQYF.

CDR3 sequence (DNA): TGTGCCAGCAGCGTAGAAGGGACAGCAGGGGAGACCCAGTACTTC. Translating gives CASSVEGTAGETQYF. V is TRBV9 and J is TRBJ2-5; 7 nucleotides align to TRBD1. After removal of 0 bases from V and 5 bases from J, the junction contained 7 bases not matched to a gene. Germline assignment: CDR1 SGDLS and CDR2 YYNGEE. This CDR3 is 15 amino acids long.

The V gene is TRBV28, the J gene TRBJ1-6; weak D call: TRBD1 (5 bases). Germline values: CDR1 MDHEN, CDR2 SYDVKM. CDR3 length equals 15 residues. The V and J ends lost 5 bases and 7 bases respectively, with 15 bases between them. CDR3 region: CASSELGGDNSPLHF. CDR3 sequence (DNA): TGTGCCAGCAGTGAGCTTGGGGGGGACAATTCACCCCTCCACTTT.

This chain connects TRBV7-3 to TRBJ1-2; D is perhaps TRBD1 (6 bases). The V and J ends lost 1 base and 3 bases respectively, with 12 bases between them. The CDR3 contains 15 residues. Germline V gives CDR1 SGHTA, CDR2 FQGTGA. Written as DNA, the CDR3 is TGTGCCAGCAGCTTAAGACCGGCAGGGGACTATGGCTACACCTTC. Protein: CASSLRPAGDYGYTF.

This chain connects TRBV19 to TRBJ2-3; D unclear. Germline CDR1 reads LNHDA; CDR2 reads SQIVND (reference sequence). The CDR3 is 12 amino acids. Trimming stripped 5 bases from V and 6 bases from J, with 9 bases between. CDR3 bases: TGTGCCAGTAGTCCCCACAGCGATACGCAGTATTTT. Protein: CASSPHSDTQYF.

V is TRBV7-2 and J is TRBJ1-2; D is perhaps TRBD1 (6 bases). The CDR3 runs to 17 residues. Per germline, CDR1 SGHTA and CDR2 FQGNSA. The ends were cut back, 5 bases at V and 4 bases at J, with 23 bases in the middle. CDR3: CASSQRPMGQDSYGYTF. The CDR3 DNA is TGTGCCAGCAGCCAAAGACCGATGGGACAAGACAGCTATGGCTACACCTTC.

This chain joins TRBV27 and TRBJ1-4, with 9 bases matching TRBD1. CDR3 size: 15 residues. CDR1 and CDR2 from the germline V gene are MNHEY and SMNVEV (reference sequence). V dropped 1 base and J dropped 7; count of bases not matched to a gene: 4. CDR3 DNA sequence: TGTGCCAGCAGTTTATTTTGGGGACAGGGTGAAAAACTGTTTTTT. Protein sequence: CASSLFWGQGEKLFF.

The V and J genes are TRBV7-2 and TRBJ2-2; 7 bases fit TRBD2. The trim removed 1 base at V and 4 bases at J, leaving 3 bases unmatched. This CDR3 has 15 amino acids. Germline V gene data show CDR1 as SGHTA and CDR2 as FQGNSA. As DNA, the CDR3 is TGTGCCAGCAGCTTAGTGTCTAGCGGCACCGGGGAGCTGTTTTTT. Amino acid sequence: CASSLVSSGTGELFF.

The chain recombines TRBV29-1 with TRBJ1-2; D gene uncertain. The germline gives CDR1 SQVTM, CDR2 ANQGSEA. The length of the CDR3 is 11 residues. Trimming cost V 4 bases and J 6 bases, with 9 bases left between them. Here the CDR3 DNA reads TGCAGCGTTGGCCCTTCGGATGGCTACACCTTC. It translates to CSVGPSDGYTF.

The rearrangement links TRBV7-8 to TRBJ1-5; D ambiguous. The CDR3 consists of 15 residues. Germline V gene data show CDR1 as SGHVS and CDR2 as FQNEAQ. The germline V and J ends were trimmed by 2 bases and 9 bases, with 17 bases remaining between them. CDR3 loop: CASSLISTSTGPQHF. The CDR3 bases are TGTGCCAGCAGCTTAATAAGCACGTCGACGGGGCCCCAGCATTTT.

This clone was found a few times. The chain joins TRBV28 to TRBJ1-2; 7 nucleotides match TRBD1. The CDR3 length is 14 residues. J gave up 8 bases and V 3 bases, and 9 bases lay outside the gene matches. CDR1 and CDR2 from the germline V gene are MDHEN and SYDVKM. The CDR3 DNA sequence: TGTGCCAGCAGTTTGACAGGGCCTAATATAGGCTACACCTTC. As protein: CASSLTGPNIGYTF.

The CDR3 nucleotides read TGCGCCAGCAGTCGTCAGGGCTGGTACTACGAGCAGTACTTC. Residues: CASSRQGWYYEQYF. This chain connects TRBV23-1 to TRBJ2-7, with D possibly TRBD1 on 5 matching bases. TRBV23-1 is identified as an open reading frame with a role that is uncertain. There are 14 residues in the CDR3. Trimming pared 4 bases from V and 3 bases from J, leaving 13 bases between.

The chain uses TRBV12-3 or TRBV12-4 and TRBJ1-2; D is undetermined. The CDR3 contains 13 residues. V gave up 3 bases and J gave up 4 bases, with 9 bases separating them. This CDR3 is CASSFRSGYGYTF. CDR3 coding DNA: TGTGCCAGCAGTTTTAGATCCGGCTATGGCTACACCTTC.

This clone has only one observation. The chain couples TRBV29-1 to TRBJ2-6; TRBD2 matches at 8 bases. CDR1 SQVTM and CDR2 ANQGSEA come from the germline V gene. Trimming at V came to 3 bases and at J to 3 bases, leaving 1 base not matched to a gene. CDR3 size: 14 residues. CDR3 coding DNA: TGCAGCGTTGACGGGGGGGATGGGGCCAACGTCCTGACTTTC. This gives the protein CSVDGGDGANVLTF.

This clone was recorded only once. The chain joins TRBV6-5 to TRBJ2-3, with a tentative D call TRBD2 (7 bases). Germline assignment: CDR1 MNHEY and CDR2 SVGAGI. Trimming removed 7 bases at V and 0 bases at J, with 11 bases between. The CDR3 is 14 amino acids. This CDR3 is CASNRGGSTDTQYF. In DNA, the CDR3 is TGTGCCAGCAATAGGGGGGGGAGCACAGATACGCAGTATTTT.

This clone has only one observation. The rearrangement joins TRBV11-3 to TRBJ1-2; D unresolved. Trimming took off 2 bases at V and 4 bases at J, with 11 bases between the two ends. The CDR3 totals 14 residues. CDR1 SGHNT and CDR2 YENEEA come from the germline V gene. This CDR3 reads CASSLNGASYGYTF. The CDR3, as DNA: TGTGCCAGCAGCTTAAACGGAGCTAGCTATGGCTACACCTTC.

The V call is TRBV5-1, the J call TRBJ1-6; possible D gene TRBD1, 5 bases. This CDR3 spans 16 amino acids. Germline V gene lookup returns CDR1 SGHRS and CDR2 YFSETQ. Trimming pared 0 bases from V and 7 bases from J, leaving 14 bases between. The CDR3 spells CASSLGLQEQNSPLHF. The DNA for the CDR3 is TGCGCCAGCAGCTTGGGGTTACAGGAGCAGAATTCACCCCTCCACTTT.